This TCR beta chain was captured by sequencing in a study of PD-1 blockade in classical Hodgkin lymphoma. Study-wide results and limits: Newly diagnosed patients reportedly trailed healthy donors in baseline TCR diversity. Complete responders possessed baseline diversity comparable to newly diagnosed patients.

Clones were sequenced by immunoSEQ multiplex PCR, and TCRdb holds only the in-frame ones, with some missing. The sample has over 3,500 clones; roughly 61% are singletons. Note on this clone: The antigen is undetermined.

The patients all showed relapse after autologous stem cell transplantation, while their brentuximab vedotin exposure varied. The CDR3 has 18 residues. The V and J genes are TRBV12-1 and TRBJ2-1; whether TRBD1, the table's D call, matches the DNA was not checked. TRBV12-1 is recorded as a pseudogene. The input for sequencing was peripheral blood mononuclear cells (PBMCs), taken at baseline. The receptor was isolated from a human donor with classical Hodgkin lymphoma. CDR3 loop: CASSFAFSGARQGIEQFF. The CDR3 DNA is TGTGCCAGCAGCTTTGCGTTTTCGGGGGCCCGACAGGGGATAGAGCAGTTCTTC.